Listed here are 2 T cell receptor beta chains from one sample, sequenced in a study of immune cell composition in non-small cell lung cancer. Some clones are missing from TCRdb's copy, which holds only in-frame ones; the method was immunoSEQ multiplex PCR. This table has thousands of clones, 78% appearing once. The sample was lung tumor tissue. The receptors were sampled from a human donor with non-small cell lung cancer.

The rearrangement links TRBV10-3 to TRBJ2-2; 9 nucleotides line up with TRBD2. The V and J ends lost 5 bases and 7 bases, in that order; junction bases with no gene match: 11. Germline V gene sequence: CDR1 ENHRY, CDR2 SYGVKD. This CDR3 is 16 amino acids long. The CDR3 DNA sequence: TGTGCCATCAGTCCTAGCGGGGTGTACGGTGGCGGGGAGCTGTTTTTT. Translated: CAISPSGVYGGGELFF.

The V and J genes are TRBV5-4 and TRBJ2-2, with D perhaps matching TRBD2 (5 bases). V lost 2 bases to trimming and J lost 0 bases, with 8 bases between them. The germline CDR1 and CDR2 sequences are SGHNT and YYREEE (reference sequence). This CDR3 comprises 15 residues. The CDR3 loop is CASSFRRTNTGELFF. The CDR3 nucleotides read TGTGCCAGCAGCTTTCGGAGGACGAACACCGGGGAGCTGTTTTTT.